The 9 T cell receptor beta chains in this list originate from one sample, sequenced in a study of T cell responses to AZD1222 COVID-19 vaccine. Sequencing was performed with immunoSEQ multiplex PCR; in TCRdb, only in-frame clones are kept and a portion is missing. The repertoire holds approximately 150,000 clones, with just over 85% as singletons. Specimen: peripheral blood, collected 28 days after the second AZD1222 dose. These receptors were collected from an adult who received the AZD1222 COVID-19 vaccine.

The genes are TRBV5-1 and TRBJ1-2; D may be TRBD1 (6 bases). The CDR3 is made up of 15 amino acids. With 4 bases removed from V and 0 bases from J, the gap between germline ends came to 13 bases. Germline CDR1 reads SGHRS; CDR2 reads YFSETQ. In DNA form, the CDR3 reads TGCGCCAGCAGCGGAGGGACAACGGCTAACTATGGCTACACCTTC. This gives the protein CASSGGTTANYGYTF. The full variable domain, with the rest looked up from reference TRBV5-1 and TRBJ1-2, is KAGVTQTPRYLIKTRGQQVTLSCSPISGHRSVSWYQQTPGQGLQFLFEYFSETQRNKGNFPGRFSGRQFSNSRSEMNVSTLELGDSALYLCASSGGTTANYGYTFGSGTRLTVV.

The chain uses TRBV28 and TRBJ1-1; D call uncertain. Trimming shortened V by 6 bases and J by 11 bases, and 19 bases separated the two germline ends. Germline loops: CDR1 MDHEN, CDR2 SYDVKM. CDR3 length equals 13 residues. The CDR3 spells CASSSDTFRPAFF. Here the CDR3 DNA reads TGTGCCAGCAGCTCCGACACGTTCAGGCCTGCTTTCTTT.

This clone was observed a few times. The V call is TRBV18, the J call TRBJ2-7; possibly TRBD1 or TRBD2 for D (7 bases each). The V gene lost 3 bases and the J gene lost 6 bases, with 12 bases spanning the gap. Germline loops: CDR1 KGHSH, CDR2 LQKENI. The CDR3 loop spans 13 amino acids. In DNA form, the CDR3 reads TGTGCCAGCTCACCGCAGGGGGGGCGCGAGCAGTACTTC. This codes for CASSPQGGREQYF.

The chain carries TRBV5-6 and TRBJ1-3; no clear D. CDR3 length equals 12 residues. V was shortened by 2 bases and J by 2 bases, with 2 bases between the two germline ends. CDR1 is SGHDT, CDR2 YYEEEE, per germline. The CDR3 nucleotides read TGTGCCAGCAGCTTTACTGGAAACACCATATATTTT. Translation gives CASSFTGNTIYF.

V usage is TRBV7-9 and J usage is TRBJ1-2, with TRBD1 as a possible D gene (5 bases). This CDR3 comprises 15 residues. Germline V gene data show CDR1 as SEHNR and CDR2 as FQNEAQ (reference sequence). Trimming removed 5 bases at V and 4 bases at J, with 17 bases between. The CDR3 reads CASSPSGPGVYGYTF. The CDR3, as DNA: TGTGCCAGCAGCCCCTCCGGGCCGGGGGTCTATGGCTACACCTTC.

V and J are TRBV19 and TRBJ2-7; D may correspond to TRBD1 or TRBD2 (5 bases each). V was clipped by 9 bases and J by 0 bases, with 9 bases between them. The CDR3 is made up of 12 amino acids. CDR1 is LNHDA and CDR2 is SQIVND in the germline V gene (reference sequence). The CDR3 DNA reads TGTGCCAGCGAGGGGAACTCCTACGAGCAGTACTTC. Amino acid sequence: CASEGNSYEQYF.

The chain links TRBV30 to TRBJ2-7; either TRBD1 or TRBD2 may supply D (6 bases each). V lost 5 bases and J lost 2, with 10 bases in between. Germline V gene sequence: CDR1 GTSNPN, CDR2 SVGIG (reference sequence). This CDR3 spans 12 amino acids. The DNA of the CDR3 is TGTGCCTGGTCGGGGGCGGCCTACGAGCAGTACTTC. It encodes CAWSGAAYEQYF.

The genes are TRBV11-2 and TRBJ2-7; D is unresolved. Germline V gene lookup returns CDR1 SGHAT and CDR2 FQNNGV. Trimming stripped 6 bases from V and 7 bases from J, with 22 bases between. This CDR3 spans 15 amino acids. The CDR3 sequence is CASRPGLTVVAEQYF. The CDR3 DNA sequence: TGTGCCAGCAGACCCGGGCTTACCGTTGTCGCGGAGCAGTACTTC.

The chain combines TRBV19 with TRBJ1-1; 7 nucleotides line up with TRBD1. This CDR3 comprises 15 residues. Germline CDR1 LNHDA, CDR2 SQIVND (reference sequence). V was clipped by 10 bases and J by 3 bases; unmatched bases: 14. CDR3 DNA: TGTGCCACTACAGGGGTTTTCTCGGCGGACACTGAAGCTTTCTTT. It translates to CATTGVFSADTEAFF.